This paragraph covers one T cell receptor (beta chain) sequence. This clonotype was seen more than once but under ten times. Its cognate antigen has yet to be identified. Within one base of it there is no much larger clone, and no base qualities were kept. The data stem from a study of T cell repertoires in cytomegalovirus infection (dated by TCRdb to between 2018 and 2021). Describing the broader study: The peptide stimulations were aimed at well-studied HLA-B-restricted epitopes as well as recently identified HLA-C-restricted CMV epitopes, whose presentation resists viral immunomodulation. Donor HLA type was relevant to the analysis, as public TCR beta signatures indicated carriage of CMV infection together with the matching HLA type.

What the work shows at the level of the full study, not this receptor alone: In both this cohort and an independent cohort of some 350 donors, the cumulative frequency of public TCR beta family members distinguished carriers of CMV infection plus the relevant HLA type. In the ex vivo response, HLA-C-restricted CMV-specific TCR beta clonotypes were dominant, and in two of eight donors the single most frequent clonotype came from this HLA-C-restricted group.

The sample's treatment or condition label, decoded: in vitro stimulation with specific CMV peptide epitopes to enrich CMV-specific T cells. From the cysteine up to the phenylalanine, the CDR3 has a length of 17 residues. The read is trimmed to its CDR3 DNA, 51 bases read in frame from base 1. Trimming accounts for 2 bases at V and 0 bases at J, while the number of junction bases matched to no gene is 3. CDR1 and CDR2, looked up from the germline V gene, are KGHDR and SFDVKD. Data came from an Illumina HiSeq 1500. TCRdb handled the public reads itself, with Q25 trimming in fastp and clone calling in MiXCR, and kept productive beta chains. Records with the same CDR3 protein are collapsed into one entry carrying the most frequent genes and DNA. The table for this sample lists fewer than 650,000 distinct CDR3 sequences; 40% of them were counted only once. Clones ranked in the top ten supply 48% of the sample.

This chain is built from TRBV24-1 and TRBJ1-4, and 9 bases in between align with TRBD1. The sequencing used cultured PBMCs, collected from culture after CMV antigen stimulation. The sequence was obtained from a human donor in good health (CMV status not recorded). Some clones in this sample may be carry-over from other donors' samples. The CDR3 corresponds to CATSDSRTGATNEKLFF. The sequenced DNA is TGTGCCACCAGTGATTCGAGGACAGGGGCAACTAATGAAAAACTGTTTTTT.